This T cell receptor beta chain was documented in a study of low-dose radiotherapy and immunotherapy resistance in tumors. Study at large: Each fraction given to Cohort 2 every two weeks delivered 1 Gy, and the total reached 13 Gy over 26 weeks. Treatment included intravenous cyclophosphamide dosed at 200 mg/m2 every two weeks, one day before radiation and immunotherapy. Daily intake of oral aspirin 300 mg by patients lasted four cycles and began on cycle 1 day 1.

Primers targeting TRAV and TRBV primed first-strand cDNA, covering alpha and beta chains. TCRs were amplified for 15 to 20 PCR cycles with a constant-region primer and V-primer adapter. TCRdb recomputed calls from the reads with MiXCR, one row per CDR3 protein. Here the sample spans tens of thousands of distinct CDR3 sequences, 20% to 30% being singletons. At least ten counts were recorded for this clonotype. V lost 0 bases, J lost 1 base, and 6 bases lay in between. Germline-derived CDR1 and CDR2 are GTSNPN and SVGIG (reference sequence). The CDR3 is 13 amino acids. Specified time point: after trial treatment. Treatment here: LDRT plus nivolumab, ipilimumab, low-dose cyclophosphamide and aspirin (RACIN trial).

This material consisted of PBMCs, taken after low-dose radiotherapy plus immunotherapy. The rearrangement joins TRBV30 to TRBJ1-1; no reliable D call. This clonotype originated in a male donor with prostate cancer. The CDR3 DNA reads TGTGCCTGGAGTGTTGGTCAGAACACTGAAGCTTTCTTT. This gives the protein CAWSVGQNTEAFF. Based on the CDR3 plus reference TRBV30 and TRBJ1-1, the full variable domain is SQTIHQWPATLVQPVGSPLSLECTVEGTSNPNLYWYRQAAGRGLQLLFYSVGIGQISSEVPQNLSASRPQDRQFILSSKKLLLSDSGFYLCAWSVGQNTEAFFGQGTRLTVV.